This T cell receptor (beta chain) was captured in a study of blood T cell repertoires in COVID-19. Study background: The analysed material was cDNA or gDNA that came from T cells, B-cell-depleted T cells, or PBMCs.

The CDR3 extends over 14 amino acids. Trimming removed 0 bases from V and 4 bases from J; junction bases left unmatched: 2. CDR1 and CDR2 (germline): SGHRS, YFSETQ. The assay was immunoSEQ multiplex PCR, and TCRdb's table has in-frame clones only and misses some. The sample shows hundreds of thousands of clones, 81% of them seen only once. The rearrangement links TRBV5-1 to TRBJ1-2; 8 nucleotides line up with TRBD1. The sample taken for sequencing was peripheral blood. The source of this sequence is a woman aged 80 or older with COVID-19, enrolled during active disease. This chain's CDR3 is CASSLGGTGYGYTF. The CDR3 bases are TGCGCCAGCAGCTTGGGGGGGACAGGCTATGGCTACACCTTC.